This T cell receptor beta chain is drawn from a study of read filtering for tumor transcriptome and immune sequencing. Study details: The cohort had about 16 men and 14 to 15 women aged roughly 40 to 80, mean about 66 years. Revised staging placed fewer than ten patients in R-ISS I, about 17 in II, about seven in III.

Study outcomes and limitations: Without single-read clonotypes, shared clonotype proportions correlated more between IR-seq and RNA-seq.

Molecular barcoded adaptors covering alpha/delta and beta/gamma chains were used on 400 ng RNA. TCRdb used MiXCR to reprocess the reads, holding one entry per CDR3 protein. The sample gives approximately 140,000 distinct CDR3 sequences, roughly an eighth of which show up once; around 8.3% is in the top ten. The length of the CDR3 is 16 residues. Germline V gives CDR1 LNHDA, CDR2 SQIVND (reference sequence). For this clonotype: Its matching antigen is unknown. A read error may account for a junction end that differs from germline.

This receptor was identified in a donor aged 40 or older with multiple myeloma. The sample consisted of a population of CD138-negative cells sorted from bone marrow. The V call is TRBV19, the J call TRBJ2-1, with 9 bases identical to TRBD2. The CDR3 is CASSIGSGSSYSEQFF. In DNA form, the CDR3 reads TGTGCCAGTAGTATAGGTAGCGGGAGCTCCTACAGTGAGCAGTTCTTC.